One and the same sample provided the 5 T cell receptor beta chains below, sequenced in a study of T-cell memory formation after mild COVID-19. TCRdb redid the calling of the 5' RACE reads with MiXCR, one entry per CDR3 protein. The sample includes 450,000 or so distinct CDR3 sequences, about 20% of them seen just once. The sequenced sample consisted of PBMCs or a T cell subset sorted from them (not recorded which). These receptors were taken from an adult woman who had mild COVID-19 (a few samples of this study predate the infection). Cell type and time point are not known.

This chain uses TRBV19 with TRBJ1-2; a possible D gene is TRBD1 (5 bases). Between the trimmed V and J ends, which lost 2 bases and 4 bases, there was a span of 14 bases. The CDR3 runs 15 residues. Germline V lookup: CDR1 LNHDA, CDR2 SQIVND (reference sequence). CDR3 residues: CASSILGTDRYGYTF. The CDR3 coding sequence is TGTGCCAGTAGTATATTGGGGACGGACCGCTATGGCTACACCTTC.

This clonotype was observed a few times. The chain recombines TRBV4-1 with TRBJ2-7; 7 bases are a match to TRBD1. CDR3 size: 16 residues. With V trimmed by 4 bases and J by 3 bases, 12 bases remained unmatched. CDR1 is MGHRA and CDR2 is YSYEKL in the germline V gene. As DNA, the CDR3 is TGCGCCAGCAGCCCAACTTCCGGGACAGTCAACTACGAGCAGTACTTC. Its protein is CASSPTSGTVNYEQYF.

This clonotype was counted between two and nine times. The chain carries TRBV24-1 and TRBJ2-3; 13 bases match TRBD2. The V and J ends lost 3 bases and 4 bases, in that order; junction bases with no gene match: 6. Germline CDR1 reads KGHDR; CDR2 reads SFDVKD. The CDR3 runs to 17 residues. CDR3 loop: CATSDPPLAGGPDTQYF. The CDR3 DNA sequence: TGTGCCACCAGTGATCCCCCACTAGCGGGGGGGCCAGATACGCAGTATTTT.

This clonotype was seen a few times. The chain recombines TRBV20-1 with TRBJ2-7, with D perhaps given as TRBD1 or TRBD2 (5 bases each). Germline V lookup: CDR1 DFQATT, CDR2 SNEGSKA (reference sequence). Trimming took off 2 bases at V and 5 bases at J, with 10 bases between the two ends. This CDR3 contains 12 residues. CDR3 sequence: CSARPGSHEQYF. CDR3 bases: TGCAGTGCTAGACCAGGGAGCCACGAGCAGTACTTC.

The chain uses TRBV5-5 and TRBJ1-1; possibly TRBD1 for D (5 bases). V lost 3 bases to trimming and J lost 5 bases, with 14 bases between them. The CDR3 spans 14 residues. Per the germline V gene, CDR1 is SGHKS and CDR2 is YYEKEE (reference sequence). The CDR3 here is CASSSPTGRTEAFF. The CDR3 nucleotides read TGTGCCAGCAGCTCCCCGACGGGACGTACTGAAGCTTTCTTT. The full variable domain, in which reference TRBV5-5 and TRBJ1-1 provide the parts outside the CDR3, is DAGVTQSPTHLIKTRGQQVTLRCSPISGHKSVSWYQQVLGQGPQFIFQYYEKEERGRGNFPDRFSARQFPNYSSELNVNALLLGDSALYLCASSSPTGRTEAFFGQGTRLTVV.